The TCR beta chain described here comes from a study of vaccination and CD4 T cells after COVID-19. Study context: Once diagnosed, patients had post-COVID samples drawn a median 101 days later (range 35 to 161).

Cultured CD4+ T cell DNA was sequenced using the Oncomine TCR Beta short-read assay. Cultured CD4+ T cells yielded the extracted genomic DNA. TCRdb called the PCR reads again in MiXCR, with one record for every CDR3 protein. Counted here are about 25,000 distinct CDR3 sequences, under 70% occurring once; the ten biggest clones make up roughly 16%. This CDR3 has 15 residues. V was trimmed by 4 bases and J by 0 bases, leaving 13 bases between them. On this clonotype: The antigen is undetermined.

The treatment denotes: approximately 10-day PBMC culture with coronavirus spike peptide pools or control peptides (ViraFEST assay). General observations from the study: Post-vaccination reactive clonotypes (median roughly 40) did not differ significantly from post-infection (more than 20).

The TCR comes from a human donor who received a COVID-19 vaccine. Sequencing used CD4+ T cells from blood, cultured in vitro, obtained after SARS-CoV-2 vaccination. The chain joins TRBV12-3 or TRBV12-4 to TRBJ2-7; D possibly corresponds to TRBD1 (6 bases). CDR3 nucleotides: TGTGCCAGCAGTTCAGGACAGCCCAACTCCTACGAGCAGTACTTC. It translates to CASSSGQPNSYEQYF.